The TCR beta chain described here comes from a study of T cells after yellow fever vaccination. This clonotype has a handful of counts. Synthesis of TCR cDNA relied on 5'RACE template switching, which attached a universal primer site and UMIs. One entry per CDR3 protein results from TCRdb running MiXCR on the 5' RACE reads. The table records about 310,000 distinct CDR3 sequences, roughly 3.5% of them present only once. Germline CDR1 is SGHAT and CDR2 is FQNNGV. Between the trimmed V and J ends, which lost 7 bases and 6 bases, there was a span of 16 bases. This CDR3 has 15 amino acids. The sample consisted of PBMCs, taken on the day of the yellow fever booster vaccination. The receptor's source is a man aged 18 to 35 who received the YFV17D yellow fever vaccine. The genes are TRBV11-2 and TRBJ1-6; TRBD1 might be the D (5 bases). CDR3 sequence (DNA): TGTGCCAGCACCCCCCAACTGACAGCTAATTCACCCCTCCACTTT. Encoded protein: CASTPQLTANSPLHF.